The 22 T cell receptor beta chains listed next were all sequenced from one sample in a study of blood T cell repertoires in COVID-19. Using immunoSEQ multiplex PCR, the repertoire was profiled, and TCRdb retains in-frame clones only, with some absent. The table has about 26,000 clones, 85% to 90% seen once; the top ten hold about 10%. The specimen was peripheral blood. These receptors were taken from a man between 65 and 79 years old with acute or convalescent COVID-19.

The chain has TRBV7-2 and TRBJ1-5; 9 nucleotides agree with TRBD1. CDR3 length: 15 amino acids. CDR1 and CDR2 (germline): SGHTA, FQGNSA. Trimming cost V 5 bases and J 9 bases; bases outside gene matches: 11. The CDR3 spells CASSRGQGPRWPQHF. The CDR3 DNA sequence: TGTGCCAGCAGCCGGGGACAGGGACCTAGATGGCCCCAGCATTTT.

This clone was seen a few times. CDR3 sequence: CASSMGGRAAGETQYF. As DNA, the CDR3 is TGTGCCAGTAGTATGGGCGGGAGGGCTGCGGGAGAGACCCAGTACTTC. The chain uses TRBV19 and TRBJ2-5; 9 nucleotides agree with TRBD2. CDR1 and CDR2 from the germline V gene are LNHDA and SQIVND (reference sequence). J lost 4 bases, V lost 3 bases, and 9 bases had no gene match. The CDR3 is made up of 16 amino acids.

This clone was seen just once. J is TRBJ2-3 and V is TRBV7-3; D is undetermined. The germline V gene has CDR1 SGHTA and CDR2 FQGTGA. V lost 5 bases and J 2 bases, leaving 5 bases between the germline ends. The CDR3 covers 12 residues. CDR3 nucleotide sequence: TGTGCCAGCAGCCCAGACACAGATACGCAGTATTTT. Translating gives CASSPDTDTQYF.

This chain uses TRBV6-2 or TRBV6-3 with TRBJ2-5, with TRBD2 as a possible D gene (5 bases). The V end lost 6 bases, the J end lost 5 bases, and 16 bases lay between the germline ends. Looked up from germline, CDR1 is MNHEY and CDR2 is SVGEGT. The CDR3 runs 14 residues. The CDR3 DNA reads TGTGCCAGCAGCCTCGGGGTAGCACTGGAGACCCAGTACTTC. Its protein product is CASSLGVALETQYF.

The rearrangement uses TRBV11-2 and TRBJ2-7; a possible D gene is TRBD1 (5 bases). Trimming removed 0 bases from V and 4 bases from J, with 16 bases in between. Germline CDR1 is SGHAT and CDR2 is FQNNGV. The CDR3 contains 16 residues. CDR3 sequence reads: CASSLEVGHLPYEQYF. The CDR3, as DNA: TGTGCCAGCAGCTTAGAAGTTGGACACCTTCCTTACGAGCAGTACTTC.

This chain connects TRBV28 to TRBJ2-7; 8 bases line up with TRBD1. J lost 2 bases, V lost 7 bases, and 10 bases had no gene match. Germline lookup yields CDR1 MDHEN and CDR2 SYDVKM. The CDR3 extends over 15 amino acids. The CDR3 protein is CASTGAGTGPYEQYF. Written as DNA, the CDR3 is TGTGCCAGCACCGGAGCCGGGACAGGACCCTACGAGCAGTACTTC.

This chain joins TRBV15 and TRBJ1-1, with no clear D. The CDR3 loop spans 15 amino acids. Looked up from germline, CDR1 is LNHNV and CDR2 is YYDKDF (reference sequence). V dropped 3 bases and J dropped 2 bases, with 13 bases sitting between them. The CDR3 protein is CATSRDPRGNTEAFF. The CDR3 region has the DNA TGTGCCACCAGCAGGGACCCCCGGGGTAACACTGAAGCTTTCTTT.

The genes are TRBV27 and TRBJ2-2, with D perhaps TRBD2 (6 bases). CDR3 length equals 16 residues. CDR1 is MNHEY, CDR2 SMNVEV, per germline (reference sequence). V dropped 0 bases and J dropped 6 bases, with 14 bases sitting between them. The CDR3, as DNA: TGTGCCAGCAGTTTATCGTCGGAGGGAACCCCCGGGGAGCTGTTTTTT. Translation: CASSLSSEGTPGELFF.

The V and J genes are TRBV3-1 (or the pseudogene TRBV3-2) and TRBJ1-2, with 8 bases fitting TRBD1. After removal of 0 bases from V and 3 bases from J, the junction contained 3 bases not matched to a gene. CDR1 and CDR2 from the germline V gene are LGHDT and YNNKEL (reference sequence). The CDR3 is made up of 15 amino acids. The CDR3 here is CASSQDNRGDYGYTF. The CDR3 region has the DNA TGTGCCAGCAGCCAAGATAACAGGGGGGACTATGGCTACACCTTC.

J is TRBJ2-1 and V is TRBV6-1, with D perhaps TRBD2 (6 bases). CDR1 and CDR2 (germline): MNHNS, SASEGT. Trimming removed 1 base at V and 0 bases at J, with 7 bases between. CDR3 size: 15 residues. The CDR3 coding sequence is TGTGCCAGCAGTGAAGTTAGCGGCTCCTACAATGAGCAGTTCTTC. This encodes CASSEVSGSYNEQFF.

V and J are TRBV29-1 and TRBJ1-2; 7 bases align to TRBD1. The length of the CDR3 is 14 residues. V trimming: 6 bases; J trimming: 1 base; junction bases outside the gene matches: 8. Germline assignment: CDR1 SQVTM and CDR2 ANQGSEA. This chain's CDR3 is CSVNRDSVNYGYTF. The DNA of the CDR3 is TGCAGCGTCAACCGGGACAGCGTTAACTATGGCTACACCTTC.

Only one count was recorded for this clone. This chain's CDR3 is CASSRSSRGNEKLFF. The CDR3 DNA sequence: TGTGCCAGCAGTCGGTCTTCTAGGGGTAATGAAAAACTGTTTTTT. The chain employs TRBV2 and TRBJ1-4; the D gene is possibly TRBD1 (5 bases). The CDR3 loop spans 15 amino acids. Trimming took 5 bases from V and 4 from J, leaving 14 bases between them. The V gene's germline CDR1 is SNHLY and CDR2 FYNNEI.

The chain recombines TRBV7-2 with TRBJ2-7; 9 bases fit TRBD1. Germline V gene sequence: CDR1 SGHTA, CDR2 FQGNSA. With 5 bases clipped from V and 6 bases from J, the junction kept 11 bases outside the gene matches. This CDR3 region has 15 residues. CDR3 in amino acids: CASSQFDRGLSEQYF. DNA of the CDR3: TGTGCCAGCAGCCAATTTGACAGGGGGTTGAGCGAGCAGTACTTC.

V is TRBV27 and J is TRBJ1-2; 8 bases are a match to TRBD1. The junction had 5 bases not matched to a gene; V was cut back by 6 bases and J by 8 bases. The CDR3 extends over 12 amino acids. CDR1 MNHEY and CDR2 SMNVEV come from the germline V gene (reference sequence). CDR3 in DNA: TGTGCCAGCAGGTACACAGGGGGGGGCTACACCTTC. As protein: CASRYTGGGYTF.

The chain is built from TRBV15 and TRBJ2-2; a weak D match, TRBD1 (5 bases). Trimming took 1 base from V and 3 from J, leaving 12 bases between them. CDR1 LNHNV and CDR2 YYDKDF come from the germline V gene (reference sequence). The CDR3 extends over 16 amino acids. The CDR3 sequence: CATSRVRRGDTGELFF. Here the CDR3 DNA reads TGTGCCACCAGCAGAGTAAGAAGGGGCGACACCGGGGAGCTGTTTTTT.

The chain recombines TRBV28 with TRBJ1-1, with D possibly being TRBD1 (6 bases). The ends were cut back, 10 bases at V and 11 bases at J, with 17 bases in the middle. There are 11 residues in the CDR3. CDR1 and CDR2 from the germline V gene are MDHEN and SYDVKM. The DNA for the CDR3 is TGTGCCACCATATTTGGGACAAGGGCTTTCTTT. This gives the protein CATIFGTRAFF.

This clone has just a few counts. This chain uses TRBV18 with TRBJ2-6; 8 bases agree with TRBD1. The germline gives CDR1 KGHSH, CDR2 LQKENI. The CDR3 totals 19 residues. V shed 1 base and J 1 base; nucleotides not matched to a gene: 9. This CDR3 is CASSPLRQGSSSGANVLTF. The DNA of the CDR3 is TGTGCCAGCTCACCACTTCGACAGGGGTCCTCGTCTGGGGCCAACGTCCTGACTTTC.

The chain combines TRBV7-2 with TRBJ1-2; D remains unclear. Trimming shortened V by 5 bases and J by 0 bases, and 7 bases separated the two germline ends. In germline, CDR1 is SGHTA, CDR2 FQGNSA. CDR3 size: 13 residues. This CDR3 is CASSPTPNYGYTF. DNA of the CDR3: TGTGCCAGCAGCCCAACTCCTAACTATGGCTACACCTTC.

The chain recombines TRBV2 with TRBJ2-1, with TRBD1 matching over 8 bases. The germline CDR1 and CDR2 sequences are SNHLY and FYNNEI. With 1 base clipped from V and 2 bases from J, the junction kept 1 base outside the gene matches. CDR3 length: 15 residues. The CDR3: CASSEEDRAYNEQFF. For the CDR3, the DNA is TGTGCCAGCAGTGAAGAGGACAGGGCCTACAATGAGCAGTTCTTC.

This sequence joins TRBV7-9 and TRBJ1-1; D ambiguous. V was pared by 1 base and J by 7 bases, with 13 bases between. The CDR3 is 14 residues long. Germline values: CDR1 SEHNR, CDR2 FQNEAQ (reference sequence). In DNA, the CDR3 is TGTGCCAGCAGCTTAGTCCCCCCTCGCGGTGAAGCTTTCTTT. It translates to CASSLVPPRGEAFF.

This clone was detected only once. The chain combines TRBV20-1 with TRBJ2-7; 7 bases match TRBD1. Looked up from germline, CDR1 is DFQATT and CDR2 is SNEGSKA (reference sequence). V lost 3 bases and J lost 6; bases outside the gene matches: 11. The CDR3 consists of 14 residues. The CDR3 coding sequence is TGCAGTGCTAGTCACAGGGGAAGAGATCGCGAGCAGTACTTC. This sequence encodes CSASHRGRDREQYF.

This chain links TRBV9 with TRBJ2-3; 14 positions agree with TRBD2. J gave up 4 bases and V 0 bases, and 7 bases lay outside the gene matches. CDR1 is SGDLS, CDR2 YYNGEE, per germline. The CDR3 has 18 amino acids. As DNA, the CDR3 is TGTGCCAGCAGCGTAGGACTAGCGGGGGGGTCTTACGCAGATACGCAGTATTTT. Translating gives CASSVGLAGGSYADTQYF.